This T cell receptor (beta chain) was sequenced in a study of blood T cell dynamics during melanoma immunotherapy. Study-level information: Patients with metastatic melanoma got pembrolizumab or nivolumab-ipilimumab as first-line care.

As for time point: pre-treatment baseline. Blood was drawn before treatment and at week 3 after checkpoint blockade. Disease control meant complete response, partial response or stable disease at 12 weeks. Prior systemic cancer therapy, immunosuppressant use and other active malignancies excluded patients. V was clipped by 6 bases and J by 7 bases; unmatched bases: 5. This CDR3 contains 13 residues. Germline V gene data show CDR1 as LNHDA and CDR2 as SQIVND (reference sequence). Profiling relied on immunoSEQ multiplex PCR, and the TCRdb table lists in-frame clones only, not all of them. This repertoire shows approximately 12,000 clones, 86% found once; its top ten account for around 4.4%.

The clonotype was recovered from a human donor with melanoma. V gene TRBV19 combines with J gene TRBJ2-1, with 8 nucleotides matching TRBD1. Sequences were derived from blood, sampled from a patient treated with checkpoint blockade. The CDR3 is CASRDRERNEQFF. CDR3 in DNA: TGTGCCAGTAGGGACAGGGAAAGGAATGAGCAGTTCTTC.